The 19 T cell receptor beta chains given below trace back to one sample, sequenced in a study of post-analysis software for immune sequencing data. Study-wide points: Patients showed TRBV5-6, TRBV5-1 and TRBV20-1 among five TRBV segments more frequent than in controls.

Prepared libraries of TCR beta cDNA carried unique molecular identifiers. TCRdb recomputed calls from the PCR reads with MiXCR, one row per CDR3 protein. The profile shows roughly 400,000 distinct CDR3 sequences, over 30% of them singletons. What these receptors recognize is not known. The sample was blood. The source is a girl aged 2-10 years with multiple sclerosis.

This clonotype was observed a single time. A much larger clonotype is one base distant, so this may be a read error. The CDR3 nucleotides read TGTGCCAGCAGCCAATCCCCCTGCGAGCAGTACTTC. Its protein is CASSQSPCEQYF. The chain has TRBV3-1 and TRBJ2-5; D ambiguous. Judging by the DNA end, TRBJ2-7 fits better; the J call may be wrong. This CDR3 region has 12 residues. Germline V CDR1 and CDR2: LGHDT, YNNKEL (reference sequence).

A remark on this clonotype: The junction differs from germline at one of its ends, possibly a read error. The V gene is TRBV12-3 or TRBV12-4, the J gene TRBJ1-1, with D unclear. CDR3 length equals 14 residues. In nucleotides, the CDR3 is TGTGCCAGCAGCATGACCGCAATGAACGCTGAAGCTTTCTTT. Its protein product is CASSMTAMNAEAFF.

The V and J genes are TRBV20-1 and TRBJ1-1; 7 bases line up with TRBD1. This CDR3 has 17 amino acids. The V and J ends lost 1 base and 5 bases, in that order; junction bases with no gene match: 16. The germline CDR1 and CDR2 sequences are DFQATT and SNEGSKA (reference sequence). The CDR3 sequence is CSARVSGTARGWTEAFF. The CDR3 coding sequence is TGCAGTGCTAGAGTATCCGGGACAGCGAGGGGTTGGACTGAAGCTTTCTTT.

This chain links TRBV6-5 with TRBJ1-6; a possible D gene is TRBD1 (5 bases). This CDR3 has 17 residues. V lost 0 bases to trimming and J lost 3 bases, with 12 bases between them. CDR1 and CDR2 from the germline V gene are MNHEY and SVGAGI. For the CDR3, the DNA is TGTGCCAGCAGTTACTCGTTCCAGGGACGCTATAATTCACCCCTCCACTTT. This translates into CASSYSFQGRYNSPLHF.

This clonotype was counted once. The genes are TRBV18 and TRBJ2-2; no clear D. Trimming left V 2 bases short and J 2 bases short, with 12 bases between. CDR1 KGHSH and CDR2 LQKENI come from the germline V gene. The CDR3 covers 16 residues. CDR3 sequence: CASSPRFGVNTGELFF. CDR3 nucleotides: TGTGCCAGCTCACCAAGATTCGGCGTTAACACCGGGGAGCTGTTTTTT.

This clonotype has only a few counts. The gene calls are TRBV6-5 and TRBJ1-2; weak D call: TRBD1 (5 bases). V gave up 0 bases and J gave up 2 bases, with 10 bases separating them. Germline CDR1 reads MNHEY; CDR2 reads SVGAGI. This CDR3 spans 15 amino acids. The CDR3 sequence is CASSYSYAGNYGYTF. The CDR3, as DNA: TGTGCCAGCAGTTACTCTTATGCAGGGAACTATGGCTACACCTTC.

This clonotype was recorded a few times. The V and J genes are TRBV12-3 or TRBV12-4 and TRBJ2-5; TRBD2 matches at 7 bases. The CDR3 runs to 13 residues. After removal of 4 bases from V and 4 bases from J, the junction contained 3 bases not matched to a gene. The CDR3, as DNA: TGTGCCAGCAGTTCAGCGGGATTAGAGACCCAGTACTTC. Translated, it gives CASSSAGLETQYF.

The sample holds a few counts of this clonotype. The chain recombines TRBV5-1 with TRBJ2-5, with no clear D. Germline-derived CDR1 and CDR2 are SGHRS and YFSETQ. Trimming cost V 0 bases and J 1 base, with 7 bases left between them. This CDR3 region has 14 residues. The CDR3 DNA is TGCGCCAGCAGCTTGGAACGCGGCCAAGAGACCCAGTACTTC. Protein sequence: CASSLERGQETQYF. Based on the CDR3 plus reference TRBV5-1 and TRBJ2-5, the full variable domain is KAGVTQTPRYLIKTRGQQVTLSCSPISGHRSVSWYQQTPGQGLQFLFEYFSETQRNKGNFPGRFSGRQFSNSRSEMNVSTLELGDSALYLCASSLERGQETQYFGPGTRLLVL.

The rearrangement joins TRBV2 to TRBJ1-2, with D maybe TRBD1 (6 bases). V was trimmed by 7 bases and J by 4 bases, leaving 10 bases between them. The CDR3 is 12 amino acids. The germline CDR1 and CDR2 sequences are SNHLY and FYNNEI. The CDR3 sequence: CASTGDRYGYTF. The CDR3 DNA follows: TGTGCCAGCACAGGGGACCGCTATGGCTACACCTTC.

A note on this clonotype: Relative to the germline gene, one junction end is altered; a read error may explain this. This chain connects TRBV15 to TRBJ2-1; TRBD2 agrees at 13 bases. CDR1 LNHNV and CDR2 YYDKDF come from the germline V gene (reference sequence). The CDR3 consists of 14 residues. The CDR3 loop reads CATSRLGLAGPRCF. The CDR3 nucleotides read TGTGCCACCAGCAGGTTGGGACTAGCGGGACCGCGGTGCTTC.

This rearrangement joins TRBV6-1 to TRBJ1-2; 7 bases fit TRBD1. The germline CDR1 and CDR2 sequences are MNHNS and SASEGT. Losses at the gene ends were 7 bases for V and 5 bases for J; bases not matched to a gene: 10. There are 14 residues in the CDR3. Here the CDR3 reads CASTPGGQGYGYTF. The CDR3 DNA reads TGTGCCAGCACCCCAGGGGGGCAGGGGTATGGCTACACCTTC.

The chain's CDR3 is CSVGLEFGNEQYF. Written as DNA, the CDR3 is TGCAGCGTTGGACTAGAGTTTGGAAACGAGCAGTACTTC. The chain employs TRBV29-1 and TRBJ2-5; perhaps TRBD2 as D (6 bases). The DNA end is more similar to TRBJ2-7, so the J call may be wrong. CDR3 length: 13 residues. Germline V CDR1 and CDR2: SQVTM, ANQGSEA.

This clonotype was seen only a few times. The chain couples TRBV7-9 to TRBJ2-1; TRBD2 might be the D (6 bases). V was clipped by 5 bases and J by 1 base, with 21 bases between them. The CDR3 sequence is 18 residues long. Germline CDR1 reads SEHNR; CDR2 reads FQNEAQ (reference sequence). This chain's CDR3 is CASSQGPGSRSSYNEQFF. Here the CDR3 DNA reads TGTGCCAGCAGCCAGGGCCCCGGGAGTCGTAGTTCCTACAATGAGCAGTTCTTC.

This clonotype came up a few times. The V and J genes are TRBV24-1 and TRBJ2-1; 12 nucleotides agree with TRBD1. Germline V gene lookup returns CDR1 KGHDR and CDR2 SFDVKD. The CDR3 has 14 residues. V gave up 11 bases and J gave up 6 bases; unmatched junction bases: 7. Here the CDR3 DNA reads TGTGCCATCGGGACAGGGGGCCGACTCAATGAGCAGTTCTTC. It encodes CAIGTGGRLNEQFF.

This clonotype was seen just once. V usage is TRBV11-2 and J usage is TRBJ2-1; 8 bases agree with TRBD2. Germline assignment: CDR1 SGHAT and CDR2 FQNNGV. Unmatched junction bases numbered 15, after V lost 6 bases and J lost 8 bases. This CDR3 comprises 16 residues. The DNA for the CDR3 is TGTGCCAGCAGTCCGGCAGGGCTAGCGGGTAGGGATGAGCAGTTCTTC. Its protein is CASSPAGLAGRDEQFF.

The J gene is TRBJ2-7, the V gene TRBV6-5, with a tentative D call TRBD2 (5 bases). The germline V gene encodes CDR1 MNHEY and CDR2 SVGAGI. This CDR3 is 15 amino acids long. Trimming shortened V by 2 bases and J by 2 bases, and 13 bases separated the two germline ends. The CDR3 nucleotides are TGTGCCAGCAGTTACAACAGAGGGCCACCCTACGAGCAGTACTTC. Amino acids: CASSYNRGPPYEQYF.

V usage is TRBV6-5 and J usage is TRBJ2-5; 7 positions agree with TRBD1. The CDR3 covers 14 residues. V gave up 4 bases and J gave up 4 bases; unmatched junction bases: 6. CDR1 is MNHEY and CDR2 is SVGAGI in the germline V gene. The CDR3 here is CASSSEGGGETQYF. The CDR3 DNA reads TGTGCCAGCAGTTCCGAAGGGGGCGGAGAGACCCAGTACTTC.

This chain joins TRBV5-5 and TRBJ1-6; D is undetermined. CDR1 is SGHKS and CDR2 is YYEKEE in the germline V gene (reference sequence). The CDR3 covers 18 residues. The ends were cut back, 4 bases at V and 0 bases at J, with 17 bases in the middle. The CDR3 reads CASSRPGRRSSYNSPLHF. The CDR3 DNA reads TGTGCCAGCAGCAGACCCGGACGGCGAAGCTCCTATAATTCACCCCTCCACTTT.

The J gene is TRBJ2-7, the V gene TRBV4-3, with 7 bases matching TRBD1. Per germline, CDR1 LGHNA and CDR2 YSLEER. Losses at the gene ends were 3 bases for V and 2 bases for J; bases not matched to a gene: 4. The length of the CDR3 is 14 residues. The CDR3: CASSHSTGTYEQYF. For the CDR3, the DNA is TGCGCCAGCAGCCATTCGACAGGGACCTACGAGCAGTACTTC.